This section outlines one T cell receptor beta chain sequence together with its context. In its sample, this clone was seen a few times. Its antigen is unknown. Per-base quality was not reported, and no clone a single base away is much larger than it. The CDR3 starts with the cysteine, ends with the phenylalanine, and has 16 residues. Of the read, only the CDR3 DNA is kept; its 48 bases are in frame from base 1. Deletion took 1 base off V and 5 bases off J, with a span of 15 bases between the germline ends. The CDR1 and CDR2 encoded by the germline V gene are MNHNS and SASEGT. The sample is drawn from a study of blood T cell repertoires in COVID-19 (dated by TCRdb to 2020 to 2021). General notes on the study: Collaborator samples came from the United States, Italy and Spain and covered acute and convalescent phases of COVID-19. The samples were drawn from two sources: the first 160 participants of the ongoing ImmuneRACE study, and about 1,300 subjects contributed by 6 global collaborators. The repertoires were made available in a free public database intended to serve as a resource for research on the immune response to SARS-CoV-2. Where available, HLA class I and class II types were taken from metadata supplied by the sample provider and were not determined by assay-based typing. Nearly every sample came with metadata listing a de-identified subject ID, COVID-19 status, age in years and sex. The dataset comprised deeply sampled blood TCRbeta repertoires from subjects exposed to, actively infected with, or recovered from COVID-19. The prospective study material was composed of cDNA or gDNA derived from T cells, B-cell-depleted T cells, or PBMCs. Beyond this particular receptor, the publication reports: How much clinical and demographic metadata was included differed by source and by participant, and the metadata was provided uncurated.

Each collaborating institution followed its own protocols to collect whole blood in K2EDTA tubes. Collaborator samples were shipped for TCRbeta analysis as frozen whole blood, isolated PBMCs, or DNA extracted from either sample type. TCRbeta CDR3 regions were amplified from genomic DNA by means of the immunoSEQ Assay, a bias-controlled multiplex PCR. Turning to the authors' computational methods: The number of nucleated cells in each sample was estimated from the amplification of reference gene primers within the assay. To quantify the absolute abundance of each unique TCRbeta CDR3 rearrangement, sequence reads were collapsed and filtered. For each sample, productive Simpson clonality was calculated as the square root of Simpson's diversity index across productive rearrangements. Not all clones reach the TCRdb copy of this immuneACCESS table, which keeps in-frame sequences only. Checked studies attribute under half of the gap to unresolved V genes and leave the rest unexplained. V and J calls and clone size are copied from that table; D and trimming were computed from the DNA. The sample data list more than 9,000 clones, and 75% to 85% of these were observed just once. Together, the top ten hold around 4% of the sample.

The sequence came from a woman aged 60 to 75 with acute or convalescent COVID-19. Source material: peripheral blood. The chain is assembled from TRBV6-1 and TRBJ1-3, with an unclear D gene assignment. The CDR3 region reads CASSEGRGWRRNTIYF. The bases read TGTGCCAGCAGTGAAGGGCGCGGGTGGAGAAGAAACACCATATATTTT.